These 5 T cell receptor beta chains came from one sample sequenced in a study of T cells in localized non-small cell lung cancer. Produced via immunoSEQ multiplex PCR; TCRdb's table is partial and in-frame only. The sample has nearly 35,000 clones; approximately 91% are singletons. The sample here was peripheral blood, taken before any cancer treatment. These receptors came from a woman aged 35-75 years with stage I lung adenocarcinoma.

This rearrangement joins TRBV9 to TRBJ2-3; 8 bases map to TRBD2. Germline lookup yields CDR1 SGDLS and CDR2 YYNGEE. Trimming took 0 bases from V and 7 from J; bases not matched to a gene: 7. The CDR3 loop spans 15 amino acids. CDR3 sequence reads: CASSVVAGGTNTQYF. The CDR3 bases are TGTGCCAGCAGCGTAGTTGCGGGGGGTACGAATACGCAGTATTTT.

The chain carries TRBV19 and TRBJ1-2, with 7 bases matching TRBD1. V lost 5 bases, J lost 7 bases, and 10 bases stayed unmatched. Germline values: CDR1 LNHDA, CDR2 SQIVND (reference sequence). There are 14 residues in the CDR3. This CDR3 reads CASSLTGEAGGYTF. The CDR3 DNA reads as TGTGCCAGTAGTCTAACAGGGGAAGCTGGTGGCTACACCTTC.

This chain joins TRBV7-9 and TRBJ2-1; TRBD1 matches at 9 bases. The CDR3 length is 12 residues. Germline trimming cut 11 bases from V and 12 bases from J; bases unmatched to any gene: 11. CDR1 is SEHNR, CDR2 FQNEAQ, per germline (reference sequence). CDR3 amino acids: CAVQGANVGQFF. As DNA, the CDR3 is TGTGCCGTACAGGGGGCGAACGTCGGGCAGTTCTTC.

The chain carries TRBV29-1 and TRBJ2-1; weak D call: TRBD1 (5 bases). V was clipped by 1 base and J by 1 base, with 5 bases between them. The V gene's germline CDR1 is SQVTM and CDR2 ANQGSEA. The CDR3 runs 13 residues. DNA for the CDR3: TGCAGCGTTGAAGGGACATCCTACAATGAGCAGTTCTTC. This translates into CSVEGTSYNEQFF.

A few counts support this clone. The chain has TRBV14 and TRBJ1-6, with a possible D match to TRBD1 (5 bases). CDR3 size: 16 residues. Trimming cost V 5 bases and J 10 bases, with 21 bases left between them. Germline-derived CDR1 and CDR2 are SGHDN and FVKESK. This CDR3 is CASSLNDLAGTSPLHF. The CDR3 coding sequence is TGTGCCAGCAGCTTAAATGATTTAGCGGGGACCTCACCCCTCCACTTT. The whole variable domain, remainder taken from reference TRBV14 and TRBJ1-6, is EAGVTQFPSHSVIEKGQTVTLRCDPISGHDNLYWYRRVMGKEIKFLLHFVKESKQDESGMPNNRFLAERTGGTYSTLKVQPAELEDSGVYFCASSLNDLAGTSPLHFGNGTRLTVT.